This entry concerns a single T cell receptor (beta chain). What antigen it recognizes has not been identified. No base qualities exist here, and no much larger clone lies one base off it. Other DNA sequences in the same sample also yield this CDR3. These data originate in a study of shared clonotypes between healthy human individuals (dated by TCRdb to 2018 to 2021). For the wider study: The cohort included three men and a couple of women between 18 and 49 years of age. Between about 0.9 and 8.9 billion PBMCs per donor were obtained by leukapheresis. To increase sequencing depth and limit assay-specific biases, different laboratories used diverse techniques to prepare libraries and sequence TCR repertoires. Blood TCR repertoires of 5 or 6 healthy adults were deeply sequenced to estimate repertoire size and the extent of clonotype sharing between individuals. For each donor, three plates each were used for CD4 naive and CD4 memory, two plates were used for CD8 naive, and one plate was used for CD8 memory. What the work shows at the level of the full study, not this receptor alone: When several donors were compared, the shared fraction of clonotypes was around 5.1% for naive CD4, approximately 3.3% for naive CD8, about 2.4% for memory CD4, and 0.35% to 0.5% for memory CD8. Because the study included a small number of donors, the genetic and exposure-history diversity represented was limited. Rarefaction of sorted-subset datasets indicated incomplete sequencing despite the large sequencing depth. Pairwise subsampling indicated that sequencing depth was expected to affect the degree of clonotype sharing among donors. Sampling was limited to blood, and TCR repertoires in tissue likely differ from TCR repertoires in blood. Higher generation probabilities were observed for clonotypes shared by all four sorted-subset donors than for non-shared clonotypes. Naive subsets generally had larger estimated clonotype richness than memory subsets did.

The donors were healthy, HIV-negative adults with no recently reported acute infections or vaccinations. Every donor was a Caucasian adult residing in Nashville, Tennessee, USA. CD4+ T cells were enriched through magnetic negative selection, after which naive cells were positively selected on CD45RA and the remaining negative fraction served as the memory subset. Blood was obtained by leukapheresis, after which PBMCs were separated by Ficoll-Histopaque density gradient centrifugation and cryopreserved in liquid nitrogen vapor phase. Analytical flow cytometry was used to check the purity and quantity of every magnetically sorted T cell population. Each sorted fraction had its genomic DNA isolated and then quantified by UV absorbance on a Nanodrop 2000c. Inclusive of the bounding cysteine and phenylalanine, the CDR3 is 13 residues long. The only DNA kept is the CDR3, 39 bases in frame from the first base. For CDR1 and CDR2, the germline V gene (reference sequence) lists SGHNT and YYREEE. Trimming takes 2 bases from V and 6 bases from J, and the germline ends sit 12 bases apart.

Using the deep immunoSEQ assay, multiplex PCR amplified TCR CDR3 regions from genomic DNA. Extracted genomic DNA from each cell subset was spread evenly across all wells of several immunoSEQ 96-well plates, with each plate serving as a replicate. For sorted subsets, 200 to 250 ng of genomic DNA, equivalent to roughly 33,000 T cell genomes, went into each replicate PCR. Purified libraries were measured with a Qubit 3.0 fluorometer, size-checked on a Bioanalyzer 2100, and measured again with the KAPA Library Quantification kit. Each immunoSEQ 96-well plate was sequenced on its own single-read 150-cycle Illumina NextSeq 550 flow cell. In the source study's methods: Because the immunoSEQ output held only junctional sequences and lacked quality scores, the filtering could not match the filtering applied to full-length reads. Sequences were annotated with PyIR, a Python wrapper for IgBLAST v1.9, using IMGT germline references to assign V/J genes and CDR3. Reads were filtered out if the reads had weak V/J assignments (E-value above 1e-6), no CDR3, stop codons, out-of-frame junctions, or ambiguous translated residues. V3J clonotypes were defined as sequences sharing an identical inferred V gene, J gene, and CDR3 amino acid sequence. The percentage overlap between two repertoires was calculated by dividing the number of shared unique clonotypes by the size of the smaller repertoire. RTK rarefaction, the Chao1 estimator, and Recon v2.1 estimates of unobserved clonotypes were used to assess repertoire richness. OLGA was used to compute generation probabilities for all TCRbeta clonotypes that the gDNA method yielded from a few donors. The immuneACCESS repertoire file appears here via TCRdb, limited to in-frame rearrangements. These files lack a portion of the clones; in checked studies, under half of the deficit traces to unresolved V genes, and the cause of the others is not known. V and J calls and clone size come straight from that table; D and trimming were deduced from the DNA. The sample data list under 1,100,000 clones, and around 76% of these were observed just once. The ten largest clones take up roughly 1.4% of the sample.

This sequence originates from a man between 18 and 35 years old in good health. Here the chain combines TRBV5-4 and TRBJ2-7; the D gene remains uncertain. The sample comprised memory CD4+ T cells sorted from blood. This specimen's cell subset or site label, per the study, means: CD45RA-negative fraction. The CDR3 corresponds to CASSLGGGREQYF. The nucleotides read TGTGCCAGCAGCTTAGGCGGTGGACGCGAGCAGTACTTC.